The rows below give T cell receptor beta chains drawn from one sample of a study of PD-1 blockade in classical Hodgkin lymphoma. Sequenced by immunoSEQ multiplex PCR; TCRdb stores in-frame clones only, minus some. The sample shows about 60,000 clones, 91% of them seen only once. Sequenced here: peripheral blood mononuclear cells (PBMCs), sampled before the fourth cycle of nivolumab. The receptors were sampled from a human donor with classical Hodgkin lymphoma. CDR3s include the opening cysteine and the closing phenylalanine or tryptophan. A D gene is named only where the DNA matches it firmly. Clone size is shown for a subset of rows, as once, few, many or a class of expanded clone.

J gene	V gene	D gene	clone size	CDR3 DNA	CDR3 protein
TRBJ2-7	TRBV5-1	.	.	TGCGCCAGCAGCTTCCAAGGAACGGGCGTCGACGAGCAGTACTTC	CASSFQGTGVDEQYF
TRBJ2-1	TRBV4-1	TRBD2	once	TGCGCCAGCAGCCAAATAGCGGGGGGGCCGAATGAGCAGTTCTTC	CASSQIAGGPNEQFF
TRBJ2-1	TRBV6-5	.	.	TGTGCCAGCAGTTACTCGGAGACAGCCTACAATGAGCAGTTCTTC	CASSYSETAYNEQFF
TRBJ2-1	TRBV19	.	.	TGTGCCAGTAGTATTCCCCAGGGATCCTACAATGAGCAGTTCTTC	CASSIPQGSYNEQFF
TRBJ1-4	TRBV5-1	TRBD1	.	TGCGCCAGCAGCTCCGGACAGGGCGAAAAACTGTTTTTT	CASSSGQGEKLFF
TRBJ2-7	TRBV10-1	.	.	TGCGCCAGCAGGTTTGAGGGGGGGGGAAGCTCCTACGAGCAGTACTTC	CASRFEGGGSSYEQYF
TRBJ2-7	TRBV5-1	TRBD1	once	TGCGCCAGCAGCGGGGGGCGACAGGGGGCGAGTGAGCAGTACTTC	CASSGGRQGASEQYF
TRBJ1-2	TRBV5-1	.	.	TGCGCCAGCACGGACGCCAGAGTAGCTAACTATGGCTACACCTTC	CASTDARVANYGYTF
TRBJ1-1	TRBV11-2	.	.	TGTGCCAGCAGTCCACTCCGGGAGAGTGCGAGTCCCGCTTTCTTT	CASSPLRESASPAFF
TRBJ2-1	TRBV18	.	.	TGTGCCAGCTCACCAAACGGGAGCGGAAATGAGCAGTTCTTC	CASSPNGSGNEQFF
TRBJ1-2	TRBV29-1	.	.	TGCAGCGTTGATCTGGGCGACAGAGGCTATGGCTACACCTTC	CSVDLGDRGYGYTF
TRBJ2-5	TRBV7-8	TRBD2	.	TGTGCCAGCAGCCAAGGGCATATCGGGGGGGAAGAGACCCAGTACTTC	CASSQGHIGGEETQYF
TRBJ1-1	TRBV15	.	.	TGTGCCACCAGCAGAGATCCTTCCAACACTGAAGCTTTCTTT	CATSRDPSNTEAFF
TRBJ2-3	TRBV10-3	.	once	TGTGCCATCAGTGAGGCTTCAGATACGCAGTATTTT	CAISEASDTQYF
TRBJ2-2	TRBV2	.	.	TGTGCCAGCAGTGAAATGGGCAGGGGCACCGGGGAGCTGTTTTTT	CASSEMGRGTGELFF
TRBJ2-2	TRBV5-3	.	once	TGTGCCAGAAGCTTGCGAAGGGGGAGAGATACCGGGGAGCTGTTTTTT	CARSLRRGRDTGELFF
TRBJ1-2	TRBV28	.	.	TGCCCCCGGGCTGAACGTATCTATGGCTACACCTTC	CPRAERIYGYTF
TRBJ1-3	TRBV5-6	TRBD1	.	TGTGCCAGCAGCTTGGGGACAGGCGCTGGAAACACCATATATTTT	CASSLGTGAGNTIYF
TRBJ2-7	TRBV29-1	.	.	TGCAGCGTTGAAGATCGGTACGAGCCGCAGCAGTACTTC	CSVEDRYEPQQYF
TRBJ1-2	TRBV6-5	.	few	TGTGCCAGCAGTTACCCGACTGGCTACACCTTC	CASSYPTGYTF
TRBJ2-3	TRBV4-2	TRBD2	.	TGTGCCAGCAGCCAAGATGGGACTAGCTTAACAGATACGCAGTATTTT	CASSQDGTSLTDTQYF
TRBJ1-1	TRBV6-1	.	.	TGTGCCAGCAGTGAATTAGGACAGACTAACACTGAAGCTTTCTTT	CASSELGQTNTEAFF
TRBJ2-2	TRBV7-9	TRBD2	.	TGTGCCAGCAGCGACGGGACTAGCGGTGCGAACACCGGGGAGCTGTTTTTT	CASSDGTSGANTGELFF